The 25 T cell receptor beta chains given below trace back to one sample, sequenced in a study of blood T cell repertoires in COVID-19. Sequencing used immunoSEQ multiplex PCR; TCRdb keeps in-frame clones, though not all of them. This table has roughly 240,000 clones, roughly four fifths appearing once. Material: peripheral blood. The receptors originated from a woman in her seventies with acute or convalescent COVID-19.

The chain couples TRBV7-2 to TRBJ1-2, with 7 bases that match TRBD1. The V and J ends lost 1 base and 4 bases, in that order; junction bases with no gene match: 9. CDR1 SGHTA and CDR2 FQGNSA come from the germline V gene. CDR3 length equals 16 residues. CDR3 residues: CASSLGLGGAGYGYTF. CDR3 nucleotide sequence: TGTGCCAGCAGCTTAGGGTTAGGGGGCGCGGGCTATGGCTACACCTTC. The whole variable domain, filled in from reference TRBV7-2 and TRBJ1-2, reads GAGVSQSPSNKVTEKGKDVELRCDPISGHTALYWYRQSLGQGLEFLIYFQGNSAPDKSGLPSDRFSAERTGGSVSTLTIQRTQQEDSAVYLCASSLGLGGAGYGYTFGSGTRLTVV.

Here the CDR3 reads CASSQDVYSNQPQHF. The CDR3 coding sequence is TGCGCCAGCAGCCAAGACGTGTATAGCAATCAGCCCCAGCATTTT. The V call is TRBV4-3, the J call TRBJ1-5; D is uncertain. Deletions cut 0 bases from V and 0 bases from J, with 6 bases between. CDR1 LGHNA and CDR2 YSLEER come from the germline V gene. The CDR3 has 15 residues.

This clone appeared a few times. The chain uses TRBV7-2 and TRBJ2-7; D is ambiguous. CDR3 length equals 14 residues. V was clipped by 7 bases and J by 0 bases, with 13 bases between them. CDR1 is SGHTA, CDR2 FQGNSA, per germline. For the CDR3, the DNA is TGTGCCAGCACTAAAATGGCAGGCTCCTACGAGCAGTACTTC. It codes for CASTKMAGSYEQYF.

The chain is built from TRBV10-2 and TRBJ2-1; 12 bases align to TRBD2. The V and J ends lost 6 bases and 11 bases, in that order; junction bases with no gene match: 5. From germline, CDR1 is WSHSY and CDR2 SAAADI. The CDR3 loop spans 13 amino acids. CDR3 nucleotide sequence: TGCGCCAGCAGACTAGCGGGGGGATATAAGCAGTTCTTC. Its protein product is CASRLAGGYKQFF.

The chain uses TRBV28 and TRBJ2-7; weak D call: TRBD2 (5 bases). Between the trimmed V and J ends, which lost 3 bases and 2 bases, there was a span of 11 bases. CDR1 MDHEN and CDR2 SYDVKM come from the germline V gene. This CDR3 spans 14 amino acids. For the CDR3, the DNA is TGTGCCAGCAGTTTTCCCCTAGCTCCCTACGAGCAGTACTTC. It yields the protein CASSFPLAPYEQYF.

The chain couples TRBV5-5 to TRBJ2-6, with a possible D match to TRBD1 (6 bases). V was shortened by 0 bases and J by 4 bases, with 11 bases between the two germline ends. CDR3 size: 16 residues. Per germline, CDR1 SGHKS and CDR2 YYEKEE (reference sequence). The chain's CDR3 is CASSLEGGSGANVLTF. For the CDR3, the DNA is TGTGCCAGCAGCTTGGAAGGGGGATCCGGGGCCAACGTCCTGACTTTC.

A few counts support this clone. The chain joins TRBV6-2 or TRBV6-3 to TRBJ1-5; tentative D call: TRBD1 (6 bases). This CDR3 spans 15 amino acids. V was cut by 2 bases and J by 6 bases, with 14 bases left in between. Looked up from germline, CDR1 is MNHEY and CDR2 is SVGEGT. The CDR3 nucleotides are TGTGCCAGCAGTTACGCCCTAAACAGGGCTCAGCCCCAGCATTTT. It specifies CASSYALNRAQPQHF.

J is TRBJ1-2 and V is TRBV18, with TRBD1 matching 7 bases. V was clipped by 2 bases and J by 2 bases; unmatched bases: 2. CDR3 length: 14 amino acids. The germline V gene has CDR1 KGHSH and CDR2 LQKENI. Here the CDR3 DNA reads TGTGCCAGCTCACCAGACAGGGCCAACTATGGCTACACCTTC. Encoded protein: CASSPDRANYGYTF.

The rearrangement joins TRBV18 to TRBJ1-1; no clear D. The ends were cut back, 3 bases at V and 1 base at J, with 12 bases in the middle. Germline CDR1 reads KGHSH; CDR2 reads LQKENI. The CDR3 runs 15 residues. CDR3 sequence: CASSPVGVQNTEAFF. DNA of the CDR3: TGTGCCAGCTCACCCGTCGGAGTGCAGAACACTGAAGCTTTCTTT.

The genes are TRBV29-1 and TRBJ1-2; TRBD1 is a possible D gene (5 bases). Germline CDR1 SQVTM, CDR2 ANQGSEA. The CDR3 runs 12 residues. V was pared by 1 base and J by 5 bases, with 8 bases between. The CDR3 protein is CSVEGRDYGYTF. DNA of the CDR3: TGCAGCGTTGAAGGCAGGGATTATGGCTACACCTTC. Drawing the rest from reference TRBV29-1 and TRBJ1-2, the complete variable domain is SAVISQKPSRDICQRGTSLTIQCQVDSQVTMMFWYRQQPGQSLTLIATANQGSEATYESGFVIDKFPISRPNLTFSTLTVSNMSPEDSSIYLCSVEGRDYGYTFGSGTRLTVV.

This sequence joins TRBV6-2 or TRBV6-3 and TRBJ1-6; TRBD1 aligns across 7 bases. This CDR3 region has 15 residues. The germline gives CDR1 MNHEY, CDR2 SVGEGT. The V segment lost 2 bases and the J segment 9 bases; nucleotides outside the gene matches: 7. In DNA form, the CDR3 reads TGTGCCAGCAGTTACCCGACAGGGTTGAGTTCACCCCTCCACTTT. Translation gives CASSYPTGLSSPLHF.

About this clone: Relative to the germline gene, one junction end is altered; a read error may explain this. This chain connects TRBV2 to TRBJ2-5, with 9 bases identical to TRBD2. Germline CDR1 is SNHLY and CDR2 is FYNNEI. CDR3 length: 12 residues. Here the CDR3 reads CASSGSRERGDF. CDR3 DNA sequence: TGTGCCAGCAGTGGGTCGAGGGAGCGGGGGGACTTC.

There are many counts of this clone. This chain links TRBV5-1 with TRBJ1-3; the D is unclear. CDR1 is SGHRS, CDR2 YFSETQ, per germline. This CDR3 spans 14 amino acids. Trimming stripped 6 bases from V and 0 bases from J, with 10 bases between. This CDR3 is CASKLGDSGNTIYF. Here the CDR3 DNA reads TGCGCCAGCAAACTAGGTGACTCTGGAAACACCATATATTTT.

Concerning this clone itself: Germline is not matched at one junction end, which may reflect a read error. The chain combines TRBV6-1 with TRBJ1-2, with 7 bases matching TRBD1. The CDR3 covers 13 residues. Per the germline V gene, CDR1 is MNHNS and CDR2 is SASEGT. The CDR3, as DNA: TGTGCCAGCAGAGAAGGGACAGACTATGGCTACACCTTC. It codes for CASREGTDYGYTF.

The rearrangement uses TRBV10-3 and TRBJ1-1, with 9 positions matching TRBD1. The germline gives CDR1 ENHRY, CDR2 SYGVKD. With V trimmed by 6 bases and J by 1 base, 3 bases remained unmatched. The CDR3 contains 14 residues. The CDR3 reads CAISNRGQNTEAFF. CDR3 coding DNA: TGTGCCATCAGCAACAGGGGGCAGAACACTGAAGCTTTCTTT.

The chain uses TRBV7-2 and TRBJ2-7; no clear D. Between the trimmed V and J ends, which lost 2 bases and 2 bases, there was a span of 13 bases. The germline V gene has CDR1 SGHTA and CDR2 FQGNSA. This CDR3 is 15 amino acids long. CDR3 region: CASSLLPFLTYEQYF. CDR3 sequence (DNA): TGTGCCAGCAGCTTACTACCATTCCTTACCTACGAGCAGTACTTC.

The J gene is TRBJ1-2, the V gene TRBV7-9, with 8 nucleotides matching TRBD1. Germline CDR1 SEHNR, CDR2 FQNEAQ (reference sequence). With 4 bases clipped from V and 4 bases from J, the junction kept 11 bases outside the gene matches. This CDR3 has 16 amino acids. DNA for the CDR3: TGTGCCAGCAGCTCCCTAGGGGACAGGACCTCCTATGGCTACACCTTC. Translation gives CASSSLGDRTSYGYTF.

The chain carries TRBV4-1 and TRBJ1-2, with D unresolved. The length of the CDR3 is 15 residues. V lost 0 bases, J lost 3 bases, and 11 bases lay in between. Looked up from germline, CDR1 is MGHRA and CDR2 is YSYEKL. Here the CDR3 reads CASSQEARTDYGYTF. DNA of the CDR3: TGCGCCAGCAGCCAAGAAGCCCGGACTGACTATGGCTACACCTTC.

The CDR3 nucleotides read TGTGCCAGCAGCCCACAGGGAAACTATGGCTACACCTTC. It encodes CASSPQGNYGYTF. The V and J genes are TRBV12-3 or TRBV12-4 and TRBJ1-2, with a tentative D call TRBD1 (6 bases). There are 13 residues in the CDR3. The germline V and J ends were trimmed by 6 bases and 2 bases, with 10 bases remaining between them.

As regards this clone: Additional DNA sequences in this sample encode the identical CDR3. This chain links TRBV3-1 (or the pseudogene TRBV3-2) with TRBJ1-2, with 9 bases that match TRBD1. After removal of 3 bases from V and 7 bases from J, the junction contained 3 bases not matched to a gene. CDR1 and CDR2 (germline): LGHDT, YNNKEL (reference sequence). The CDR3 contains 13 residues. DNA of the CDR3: TGTGCCAGCAGCCAGGGACAGGGTGGTGGCTACACCTTC. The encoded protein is CASSQGQGGGYTF.

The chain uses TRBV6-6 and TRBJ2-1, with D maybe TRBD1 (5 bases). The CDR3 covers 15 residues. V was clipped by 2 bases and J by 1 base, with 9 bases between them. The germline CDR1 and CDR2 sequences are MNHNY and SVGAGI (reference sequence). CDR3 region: CASSYGAASYNEQFF. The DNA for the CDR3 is TGTGCCAGCAGTTACGGGGCGGCTTCCTACAATGAGCAGTTCTTC.

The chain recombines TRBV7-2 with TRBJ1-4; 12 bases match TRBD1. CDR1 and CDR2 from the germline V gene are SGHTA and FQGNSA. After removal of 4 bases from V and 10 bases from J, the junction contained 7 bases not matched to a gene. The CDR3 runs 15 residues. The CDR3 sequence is CASSSTGTGGGKLFF. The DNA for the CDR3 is TGTGCCAGCAGCTCGACCGGGACAGGGGGCGGAAAACTGTTTTTT.

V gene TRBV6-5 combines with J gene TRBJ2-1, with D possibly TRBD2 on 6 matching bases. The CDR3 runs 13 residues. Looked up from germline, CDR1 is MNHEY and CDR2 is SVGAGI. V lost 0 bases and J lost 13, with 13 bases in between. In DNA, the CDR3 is TGTGCCAGCAGTTACTCGAAGGGGACTCATCAGTTCTTC. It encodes CASSYSKGTHQFF.

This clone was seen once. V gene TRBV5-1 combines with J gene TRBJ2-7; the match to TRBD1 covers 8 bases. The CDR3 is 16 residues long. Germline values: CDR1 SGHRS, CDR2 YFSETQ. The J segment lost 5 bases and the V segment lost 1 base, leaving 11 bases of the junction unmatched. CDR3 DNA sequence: TGCGCCAGCAGCTTGACCCCAACAGGGGGTATTAACGAGCAGTACTTC. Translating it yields CASSLTPTGGINEQYF.

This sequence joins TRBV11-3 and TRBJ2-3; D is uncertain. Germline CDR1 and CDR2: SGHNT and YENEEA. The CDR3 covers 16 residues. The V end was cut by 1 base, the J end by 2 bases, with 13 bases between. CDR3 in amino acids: CASSLGIDSYTDTQYF. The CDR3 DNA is TGTGCCAGCAGCTTAGGAATCGACTCTTACACAGATACGCAGTATTTT.